This paragraph reports one TCR beta chain. Its antigen is undetermined. One junction end disagrees with the germline gene, perhaps due to a read error. This sample was included in a study of tumor and adjacent non-tumor tissue in lung cancer. Turning to the study itself: The cohort had under 15 adenocarcinoma, a couple of squamous cell and 1 small cell patients. Study-wide points: Higher tumor TCR diversity was associated with shorter survival. Normal lung showed higher cumulative top 100 clone frequency than tumor. Tumor tissue had significantly higher TCR diversity than normal lung.

Germline V gene data show CDR1 as MNHEY and CDR2 as SMNVEV (reference sequence). This CDR3 region has 12 residues. TCRbeta libraries were built with three rounds of nested PCR, modified from ARM-PCR. One entry per CDR3 protein, called by TCRdb with MiXCR from the multiplex PCR reads. The sample contains about 200,000 distinct CDR3 sequences, less than 80% of which appear only once. No cell sorting was done before RNA was extracted from the tissue. This TCR was recovered from a man in his sixties with non-small cell lung cancer. The chain couples TRBV27 to TRBJ1-1; D remains unclear. Sequenced material: lung tumor tissue. CDR3 nucleotides: TGTGCCAGCAGTTCCCAGAATTACGAAGCTTTATTT. Protein product: CASSSQNYEALF.